What follows are 8 T cell receptor beta chains derived from one specimen sequenced in a study of a mutant IDH1 vaccine in newly diagnosed glioma. Time point in this sample: week 35, safety follow-up. The study gave 300 ug of mutant IDH1 20-mer peptide per vaccine dose, with topical imiquimod. Antigen specificity for these receptors is unknown. Generated by immunoSEQ multiplex PCR, the TCRdb table keeps only in-frame clones and is missing some. Of around 45,000 clones in the sample, around 89% are singletons; the top ten hold 5.7%. The source was PBMCs, collected from a glioma patient whose treatment included an IDH1 peptide vaccine. These receptors originate from a middle-aged woman with glioma.

DNA of the CDR3: TGTGCCACCAGCAGAGATGCGACTAGCGGGGGGTCGGATACGCAGTATTTT. It codes for CATSRDATSGGSDTQYF. The rearrangement joins TRBV15 to TRBJ2-3; 13 bases are a match to TRBD2. The CDR3 contains 17 residues. Germline V gives CDR1 LNHNV, CDR2 YYDKDF (reference sequence). J was trimmed by 6 bases and V by 0 bases; bases with no gene match: 6. Full variable domain (rest looked up from reference TRBV15 and TRBJ2-3): DAMVIQNPRYQVTQFGKPVTLSCSQTLNHNVMYWYQQKSSQAPKLLFHYYDKDFNNEADTPDNFQSRRPNTSFCFLDIRSPGLGDTAMYLCATSRDATSGGSDTQYFGPGTRLTVL.

The chain links TRBV6-5 to TRBJ1-4; D is uncertain. Germline V gene sequence: CDR1 MNHEY, CDR2 SVGAGI. Trimming shortened V by 7 bases and J by 0 bases, and 9 bases separated the two germline ends. The length of the CDR3 is 14 residues. In DNA, the CDR3 is TGTGCCAGCAAATCCGAAACAACTAATGAAAAACTGTTTTTT. Residues: CASKSETTNEKLFF.

This clone showed up just once. The chain combines TRBV2 with TRBJ1-3; D not certain. Deletions cut 8 bases from V and 6 bases from J, with 20 bases between. Germline CDR1 SNHLY, CDR2 FYNNEI. CDR3 size: 15 residues. CDR3 sequence reads: CASRKPTLEENTIYF. CDR3 DNA: TGTGCCAGCCGGAAGCCTACCCTAGAGGAAAACACCATATATTTT.

This chain connects TRBV10-3 to TRBJ1-3, with 9 positions matching TRBD1. The trim removed 6 bases at V and 0 bases at J, leaving 3 bases unmatched. The CDR3 spans 15 residues. Germline lookup yields CDR1 ENHRY and CDR2 SYGVKD. The CDR3 spells CAIRTGGLSGNTIYF. Here the CDR3 DNA reads TGTGCCATCAGGACAGGGGGACTCTCTGGAAACACCATATATTTT.

This chain connects TRBV11-2 to TRBJ2-7, with a tentative D call TRBD2 (6 bases). This CDR3 comprises 15 residues. Between the trimmed V and J ends, which lost 5 bases and 0 bases, there was a span of 14 bases. Looked up from germline, CDR1 is SGHAT and CDR2 is FQNNGV. The CDR3 here is CASSPGDRISYEQYF. DNA of the CDR3: TGTGCCAGCAGCCCGGGGGACCGAATCTCCTACGAGCAGTACTTC.

The rearrangement links TRBV6-5 to TRBJ2-5, with D unresolved. The CDR3 contains 12 residues. Germline V gene lookup returns CDR1 MNHEY and CDR2 SVGAGI. Trimming stripped 4 bases from V and 5 bases from J, with 8 bases between. The chain's CDR3 is CASSLPQETQYF. CDR3 coding DNA: TGTGCCAGCAGTTTACCACAGGAGACCCAGTACTTC.

The chain is built from TRBV14 and TRBJ2-5; D not resolved. The germline V gene encodes CDR1 SGHDN and CDR2 FVKESK. Trimming left V 4 bases short and J 4 bases short, with 10 bases between. There are 13 residues in the CDR3. The CDR3 bases are TGTGCCAGCAGCCGATTGGCCGGAGAGACCCAGTACTTC. Translated: CASSRLAGETQYF.

The V and J genes are TRBV2 and TRBJ2-7, with 9 bases identical to TRBD1. V shed 4 bases and J 3 bases; nucleotides not matched to a gene: 4. The CDR3 contains 14 residues. Germline V gene data show CDR1 as SNHLY and CDR2 as FYNNEI. DNA of the CDR3: TGTGCCAGCAGTGGACAGGGGGATAACTACGAGCAGTACTTC. Its protein is CASSGQGDNYEQYF.